This TCR beta chain came from a study of cytomegalovirus exposure and HLA in healthy donors. Study results and limitations: As a later analysis revealed, most CMV-associated TCR beta chains appeared HLA-restricted. No immune exposure information besides CMV serostatus was available. Both high specificity and high sensitivity reportedly marked the classifier's diagnosis of cytomegalovirus status. One variant, a missense change in DCLRE1C, was linked in a later analysis to TCR beta V- and J-gene trimming.

This CDR3 is built from 13 residues. Looked up from germline, CDR1 is SNHLY and CDR2 is FYNNEI. V dropped 7 bases and J dropped 3 bases, with 13 bases sitting between them. Amplification used 60 Vbeta primers and 13 Jbeta primers. Clones were sequenced by immunoSEQ multiplex PCR, and TCRdb holds only the in-frame ones, with some missing. The data contain around 100,000 clones, around 65% of them singletons. A note on this clone: What it binds is unknown.

This clonotype was obtained from a woman aged 45-59 years in good health and CMV-seronegative. The V gene is TRBV2, the J gene TRBJ2-7; D is ambiguous. Sequencing was performed on PBMCs. CDR3 DNA: TGTGCCAGCAAGAAGTCAGAAGACTACGAGCAGTACTTC. Its translation is CASKKSEDYEQYF.